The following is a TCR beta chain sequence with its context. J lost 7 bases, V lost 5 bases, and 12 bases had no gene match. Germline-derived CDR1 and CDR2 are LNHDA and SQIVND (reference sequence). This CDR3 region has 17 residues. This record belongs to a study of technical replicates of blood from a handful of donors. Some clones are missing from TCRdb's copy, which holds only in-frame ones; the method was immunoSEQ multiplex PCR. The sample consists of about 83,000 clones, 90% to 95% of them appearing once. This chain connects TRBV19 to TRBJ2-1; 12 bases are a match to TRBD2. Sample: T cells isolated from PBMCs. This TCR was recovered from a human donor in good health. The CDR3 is CASSPTPLAGGGNEQFF. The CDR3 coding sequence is TGTGCCAGTAGTCCCACCCCTCTAGCGGGAGGGGGAAATGAGCAGTTCTTC. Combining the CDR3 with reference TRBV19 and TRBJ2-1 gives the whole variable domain DGGITQSPKYLFRKEGQNVTLSCEQNLNHDAMYWYRQDPGQGLRLIYYSQIVNDFQKGDIAEGYSVSREKKESFPLTVTSAQKNPTAFYLCASSPTPLAGGGNEQFFGPGTRLTVL.